These 17 T cell receptor beta chains share one sample of origin, sequenced in a study of cytomegalovirus exposure and HLA in healthy donors. Measured with immunoSEQ multiplex PCR; TCRdb has only the in-frame clones, and not every one. The sample contains approximately 88,000 clones, 84% of which appear only once. The material sequenced was PBMCs. Receptors originate from a woman aged 18 to 35 in good health and CMV-seropositive.

The genes are TRBV5-1 and TRBJ1-1; TRBD1 aligns across 7 bases. V trimming: 0 bases; J trimming: 1 base; junction bases outside the gene matches: 6. This CDR3 comprises 16 residues. Germline values: CDR1 SGHRS, CDR2 YFSETQ. DNA for the CDR3: TGCGCCAGCAGCTTGGTCGACAGGGCAAAGAACACTGAAGCTTTCTTT. Residues: CASSLVDRAKNTEAFF.

This clone was counted between two and nine times. The gene calls are TRBV7-6 and TRBJ2-5; no clear D. CDR3 size: 14 residues. Germline V gives CDR1 SGHVS, CDR2 FNYEAQ. V was shortened by 1 base and J by 1 base, with 7 bases between the two germline ends. The CDR3 DNA sequence: TGTGCCAGCAGCTTAGGGCCCTCCCAAGAGACCCAGTACTTC. Translation gives CASSLGPSQETQYF.

The chain joins TRBV28 to TRBJ1-2; D gene ambiguous. The germline gives CDR1 MDHEN, CDR2 SYDVKM. The CDR3 consists of 12 residues. Trimming stripped 7 bases from V and 5 bases from J, with 11 bases between. CDR3 nucleotide sequence: TGTGCCAGCATAGATCCCATTTATGGCTACACCTTC. Residues: CASIDPIYGYTF.

The chain couples TRBV27 to TRBJ1-6; D call uncertain. This CDR3 spans 14 amino acids. The V gene lost 6 bases and the J gene lost 9 bases, with 15 bases spanning the gap. The germline V gene encodes CDR1 MNHEY and CDR2 SMNVEV (reference sequence). The CDR3 region is CASSPWGLASPLHF. Written as DNA, the CDR3 is TGTGCCAGCAGCCCATGGGGTCTAGCTTCACCCCTCCACTTT.

The chain has TRBV6-1 and TRBJ2-2; 9 nucleotides line up with TRBD1. The CDR3 runs 15 residues. Germline CDR1 is MNHNS and CDR2 is SASEGT. The junction had 5 bases not matched to a gene; V was cut back by 4 bases and J by 5 bases. CDR3 nucleotide sequence: TGTGCCAGCAGTGTGGACAGGGGATATACCGGGGAGCTGTTTTTT. Translated: CASSVDRGYTGELFF.

The chain couples TRBV6-5 to TRBJ2-7, with TRBD1 matching over 10 bases. Germline CDR1 reads MNHEY; CDR2 reads SVGAGI. The CDR3 totals 14 residues. Unmatched junction bases numbered 5, after V lost 2 bases and J lost 7 bases. CDR3 nucleotide sequence: TGTGCCAGCAGTTACGGGACAGGGGTGTCGGAGCAGTACTTC. Its protein is CASSYGTGVSEQYF.

J is TRBJ1-4 and V is TRBV7-6; D might be TRBD1 (6 bases). Germline CDR1 is SGHVS and CDR2 is FNYEAQ. The CDR3 is 14 amino acids. V gave up 4 bases and J gave up 4 bases, with 10 bases separating them. The CDR3 sequence is CASSSGQLNEKLFF. CDR3 DNA: TGTGCCAGCAGCTCTGGACAGCTTAATGAAAAACTGTTTTTT.

This chain connects TRBV9 to TRBJ2-1, with 7 bases that match TRBD2. Trimming took 2 bases from V and 4 from J; bases not matched to a gene: 9. Germline CDR1 SGDLS, CDR2 YYNGEE. CDR3 length: 16 residues. CDR3 sequence (DNA): TGTGCCAGCAGCGTCTCGCCTAGCGGCCTATACAATGAGCAGTTCTTC. It encodes CASSVSPSGLYNEQFF.

The table lists this clone with a count of one. The chain recombines TRBV11-2 with TRBJ2-5; TRBD2 aligns across 7 bases. CDR1 SGHAT and CDR2 FQNNGV come from the germline V gene. CDR3 length: 14 residues. The J segment lost 3 bases and the V segment lost 3 bases, leaving 4 bases of the junction unmatched. The CDR3: CASSFRGREETQYF. Written as DNA, the CDR3 is TGTGCCAGCAGCTTTAGAGGGAGGGAAGAGACCCAGTACTTC.

This sequence joins TRBV6-1 and TRBJ1-1, with 10 bases matching TRBD1. Trimming removed 5 bases from V and 3 bases from J; junction bases left unmatched: 3. Per germline, CDR1 MNHNS and CDR2 SASEGT. The CDR3 extends over 14 amino acids. CDR3 DNA sequence: TGTGCCAGCAGTAACGACAGGGGGCACACTGAAGCTTTCTTT. As protein: CASSNDRGHTEAFF.

The chain employs TRBV19 and TRBJ2-2; 7 bases are a match to TRBD2. CDR3 length: 14 residues. CDR1 is LNHDA, CDR2 SQIVND, per germline (reference sequence). Germline trimming cut 3 bases from V and 6 bases from J; bases unmatched to any gene: 4. CDR3 amino acids: CASSMVGGAGELFF. CDR3 DNA: TGTGCCAGTAGTATGGTGGGGGGGGCCGGGGAGCTGTTTTTT.

The CDR3 here is CASSEVVWYF. For the CDR3, the DNA is TGTGCCAGCAGTGAAGTAGTTTGGTACTTC. J is TRBJ2-7 and V is TRBV6-5; D gene unclear. CDR1 and CDR2 (germline): MNHEY, SVGAGI. V gave up 5 bases and J gave up 12 bases, with 11 bases separating them. The CDR3 runs to 10 residues.

The rearrangement links TRBV19 to TRBJ1-1, with a weak D call TRBD1 (6 bases). Trimming shortened V by 10 bases and J by 0 bases, and 18 bases separated the two germline ends. CDR3 length equals 15 residues. The germline V gene has CDR1 LNHDA and CDR2 SQIVND (reference sequence). This CDR3 is CATSPGHSMNTEAFF. The CDR3 DNA is TGTGCCACGTCGCCGGGACATAGCATGAACACTGAAGCTTTCTTT.

This clone appeared once. The rearrangement uses TRBV19 and TRBJ2-4; TRBD2 matches at 11 bases. After removal of 5 bases from V and 0 bases from J, the junction contained 6 bases not matched to a gene. CDR1 is LNHDA, CDR2 SQIVND, per germline (reference sequence). The CDR3 runs 17 residues. The DNA of the CDR3 is TGTGCCAGTAGTGTCTTAGCGGGGGGGAGAGCCAAAAACATTCAGTACTTC. Translation gives CASSVLAGGRAKNIQYF.

This clone has only one observation. V and J are TRBV7-9 and TRBJ2-5, with 11 bases identical to TRBD2. CDR1 and CDR2 (germline): SEHNR, FQNEAQ (reference sequence). The CDR3 sequence is 15 residues long. V was clipped by 5 bases and J by 4 bases; unmatched bases: 6. This CDR3 is CASSLSGGAGETQYF. DNA of the CDR3: TGTGCCAGCAGCCTTAGCGGGGGGGCCGGAGAGACCCAGTACTTC.

V and J are TRBV5-1 and TRBJ1-3; 7 bases line up with TRBD1. With 2 bases clipped from V and 2 bases from J, the junction kept 1 base outside the gene matches. Germline CDR1 SGHRS, CDR2 YFSETQ. There are 14 residues in the CDR3. The CDR3 spells CASSFQGAGNTIYF. As DNA, the CDR3 is TGCGCCAGCAGCTTCCAGGGGGCTGGAAACACCATATATTTT.

The chain carries TRBV9 and TRBJ2-5; the D gene is possibly TRBD2 (5 bases). V lost 0 bases to trimming and J lost 2 bases, with 11 bases between them. The V gene's germline CDR1 is SGDLS and CDR2 YYNGEE. The CDR3 has 15 residues. CDR3: CASSVGGPLQETQYF. DNA for the CDR3: TGTGCCAGCAGCGTAGGAGGGCCGCTACAAGAGACCCAGTACTTC.